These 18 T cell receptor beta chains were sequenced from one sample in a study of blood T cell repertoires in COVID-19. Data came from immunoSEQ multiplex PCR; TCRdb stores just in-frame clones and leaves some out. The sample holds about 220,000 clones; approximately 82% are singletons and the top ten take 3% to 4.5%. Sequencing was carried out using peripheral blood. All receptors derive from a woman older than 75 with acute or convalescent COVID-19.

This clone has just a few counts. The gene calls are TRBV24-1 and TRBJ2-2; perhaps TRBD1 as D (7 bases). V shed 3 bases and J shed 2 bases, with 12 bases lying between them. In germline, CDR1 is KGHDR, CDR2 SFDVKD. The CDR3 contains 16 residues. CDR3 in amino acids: CATSDPQGGNTGELFF. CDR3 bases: TGTGCCACCAGTGATCCCCAGGGGGGTAACACCGGGGAGCTGTTTTTT.

The CDR3 is CASSLQKDTEAFF. CDR3 nucleotides: TGTGCCAGCTCACTACAGAAGGACACTGAAGCTTTCTTT. The V and J genes are TRBV18 and TRBJ1-1; D gene uncertain. Trimming took off 4 bases at V and 3 bases at J, with 9 bases between the two ends. The CDR3 sequence is 13 residues long. Germline values: CDR1 KGHSH, CDR2 LQKENI.

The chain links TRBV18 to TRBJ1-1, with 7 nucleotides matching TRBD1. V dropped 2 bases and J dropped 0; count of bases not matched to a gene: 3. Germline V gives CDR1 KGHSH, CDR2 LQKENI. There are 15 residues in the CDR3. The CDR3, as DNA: TGTGCCAGCTCACCAGCCGGGACAGTGAACACTGAAGCTTTCTTT. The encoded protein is CASSPAGTVNTEAFF.

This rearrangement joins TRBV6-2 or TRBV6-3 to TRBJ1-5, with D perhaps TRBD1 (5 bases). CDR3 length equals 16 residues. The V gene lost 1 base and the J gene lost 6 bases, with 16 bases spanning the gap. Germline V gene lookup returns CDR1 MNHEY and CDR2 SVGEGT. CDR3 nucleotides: TGTGCCAGCAGTTACTTAGGCAGGGCGGAAGGTCAGCCCCAGCATTTT. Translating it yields CASSYLGRAEGQPQHF.

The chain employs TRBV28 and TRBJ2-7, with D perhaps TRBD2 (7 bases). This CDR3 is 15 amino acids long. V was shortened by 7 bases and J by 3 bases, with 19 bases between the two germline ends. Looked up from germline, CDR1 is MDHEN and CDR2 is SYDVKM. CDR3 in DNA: TGTGCCAGCATCCTCTCTGGGGGGGCTATCTACGAGCAGTACTTC. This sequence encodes CASILSGGAIYEQYF.

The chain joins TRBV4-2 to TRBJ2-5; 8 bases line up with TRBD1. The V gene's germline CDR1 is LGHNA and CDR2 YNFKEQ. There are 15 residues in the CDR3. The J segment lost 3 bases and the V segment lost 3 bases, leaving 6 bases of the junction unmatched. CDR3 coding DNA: TGTGCCAGCAGCCACCCCAGGACAGGGAAAGAGACCCAGTACTTC. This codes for CASSHPRTGKETQYF.

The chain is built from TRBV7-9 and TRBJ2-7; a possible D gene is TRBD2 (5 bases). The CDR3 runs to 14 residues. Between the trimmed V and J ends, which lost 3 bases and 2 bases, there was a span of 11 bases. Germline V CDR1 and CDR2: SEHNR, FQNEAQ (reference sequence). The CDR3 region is CASSFTPGTYEQYF. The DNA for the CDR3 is TGTGCCAGCAGCTTTACCCCGGGAACCTACGAGCAGTACTTC.

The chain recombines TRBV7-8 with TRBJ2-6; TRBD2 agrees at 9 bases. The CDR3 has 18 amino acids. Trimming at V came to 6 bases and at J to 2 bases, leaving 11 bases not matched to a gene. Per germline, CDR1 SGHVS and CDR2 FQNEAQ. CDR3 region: CASRIGSRGGTGANVLTF. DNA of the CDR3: TGTGCCAGCAGAATAGGATCGCGGGGGGGAACTGGGGCCAACGTCCTGACTTTC.

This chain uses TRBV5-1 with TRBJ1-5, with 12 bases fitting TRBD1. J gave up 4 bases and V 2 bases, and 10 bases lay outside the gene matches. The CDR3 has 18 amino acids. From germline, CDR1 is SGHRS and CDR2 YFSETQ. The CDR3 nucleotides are TGCGCCAGCAGCTTAACCGCCGGGACAGGGGGCGGGAATCAGCCCCAGCATTTT. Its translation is CASSLTAGTGGGNQPQHF.

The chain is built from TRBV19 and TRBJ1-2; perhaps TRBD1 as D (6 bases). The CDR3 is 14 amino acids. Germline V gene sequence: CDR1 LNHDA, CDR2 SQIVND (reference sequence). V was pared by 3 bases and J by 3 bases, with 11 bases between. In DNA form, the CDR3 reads TGTGCCAGTAGTATGGGGGCGACTGACTATGGCTACACCTTC. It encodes CASSMGATDYGYTF.

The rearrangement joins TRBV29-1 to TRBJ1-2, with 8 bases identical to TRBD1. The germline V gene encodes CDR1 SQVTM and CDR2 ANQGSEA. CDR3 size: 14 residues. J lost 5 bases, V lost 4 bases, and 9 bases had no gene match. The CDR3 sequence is CSVAPGTGSYGYTF. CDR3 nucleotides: TGCAGCGTTGCCCCCGGGACAGGAAGTTATGGCTACACCTTC.

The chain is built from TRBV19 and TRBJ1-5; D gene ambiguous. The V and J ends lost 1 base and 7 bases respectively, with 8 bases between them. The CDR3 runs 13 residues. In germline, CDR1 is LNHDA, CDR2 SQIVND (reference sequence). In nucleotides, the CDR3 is TGTGCCAGTAGTATAGGGCCCCGACAGCCCCAGCATTTT. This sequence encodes CASSIGPRQPQHF.

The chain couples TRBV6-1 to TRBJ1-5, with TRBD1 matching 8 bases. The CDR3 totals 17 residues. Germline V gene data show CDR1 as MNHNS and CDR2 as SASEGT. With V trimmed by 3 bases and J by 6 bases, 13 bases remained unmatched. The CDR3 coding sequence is TGTGCCAGCAGTGACCGACCGCAACAGGGGGTTAGTCAGCCCCAGCATTTT. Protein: CASSDRPQQGVSQPQHF.

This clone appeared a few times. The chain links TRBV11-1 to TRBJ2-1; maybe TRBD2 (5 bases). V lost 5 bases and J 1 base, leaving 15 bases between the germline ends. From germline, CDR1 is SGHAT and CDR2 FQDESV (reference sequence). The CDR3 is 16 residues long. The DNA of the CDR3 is TGTGCCAGCAGCCTAAGACTACCTCCATCCTACAATGAGCAGTTCTTC. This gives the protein CASSLRLPPSYNEQFF.

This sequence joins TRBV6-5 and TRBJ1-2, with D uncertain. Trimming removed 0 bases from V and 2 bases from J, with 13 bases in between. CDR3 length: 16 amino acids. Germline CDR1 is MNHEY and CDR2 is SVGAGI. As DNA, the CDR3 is TGTGCCAGCAGTTACTCCCACACCGGCGGGAACTATGGCTACACCTTC. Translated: CASSYSHTGGNYGYTF.

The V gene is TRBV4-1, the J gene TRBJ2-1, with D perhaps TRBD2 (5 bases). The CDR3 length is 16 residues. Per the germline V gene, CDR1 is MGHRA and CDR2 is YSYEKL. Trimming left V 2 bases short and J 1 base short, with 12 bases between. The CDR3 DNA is TGCGCCAGCAGCCAAACCGGAAGCGGTTCCTACAATGAGCAGTTCTTC. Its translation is CASSQTGSGSYNEQFF.

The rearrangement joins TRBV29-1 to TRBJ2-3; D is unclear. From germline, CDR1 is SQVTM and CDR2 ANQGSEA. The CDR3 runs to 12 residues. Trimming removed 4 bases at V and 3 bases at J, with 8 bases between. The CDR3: CSVAKTTDTQYF. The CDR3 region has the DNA TGCAGCGTTGCCAAGACAACAGATACGCAGTATTTT.

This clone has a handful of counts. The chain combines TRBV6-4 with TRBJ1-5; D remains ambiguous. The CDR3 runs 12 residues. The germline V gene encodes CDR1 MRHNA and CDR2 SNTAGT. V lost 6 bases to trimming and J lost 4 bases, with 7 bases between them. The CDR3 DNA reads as TGTGCCAGCAGGCGGAGAAATCAGCCCCAGCATTTT. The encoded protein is CASRRRNQPQHF.